A selection of T cell receptor beta chains follows, all from one sample in a study of patients and donors after allogeneic stem cell transplantation. TCRdb independently ran MiXCR on the RT-PCR reads; one entry per CDR3 protein. This sample has 200,000 to 250,000 distinct CDR3 sequences; 13% to 15% occur once, and the top ten carry 11%. The sequenced sample consisted of blood, either unsorted or a sorted T cell fraction (not recorded which). The receptor source for this set is a human donor who was either an allogeneic HSCT recipient or a stem cell or donor lymphocyte infusion donor (not recorded which). It is not recorded whose cells these are; they may come from a transplant donor. Both conserved end residues are part of each CDR3. D genes are given only for firm matches. Size is stated for part of the rows, as once, few or many counts, or as a class when the clone is expanded.

>NA|TRBJ2-2|few|TRBV6-1
CASSRSSANTGELFF
TGTGCCAGCAGCAGGTCCTCAGCGAACACCGGGGAGCTGTTTTTT
>NA|TRBJ2-1|many|TRBV4-2
CASSQETSRGAHNEQFF
TGTGCCAGCAGCCAAGAGACGAGCCGGGGGGCCCACAATGAGCAGTTCTTC
>TRBD1|TRBJ2-5|NA|TRBV7-2
CASSSYRGQETQYF
TGTGCCAGCAGCTCGTACAGGGGCCAAGAGACCCAGTACTTC
>NA|TRBJ1-3|few|TRBV6-1
CASRGDGTEGNTIYF
TGTGCCAGCAGGGGCGACGGGACGGAAGGAAACACCATATATTTT
>TRBD2|TRBJ2-4|few|TRBV7-3
CASSSGLAGGGNIQYF
TGTGCCAGCAGCTCGGGACTAGCGGGAGGAGGAAACATTCAGTACTTC
>TRBD2|TRBJ2-5|many|TRBV5-4
CASSHQRGGEETQYF
TGTGCCAGCAGCCACCAACGGGGGGGCGAAGAGACCCAGTACTTC
>NA|TRBJ1-1|many|TRBV20-1
CSARDPTAGIQNTEAFF
TGCAGTGCTAGAGATCCAACGGCGGGGATTCAGAACACTGAAGCTTTCTTT
>NA|TRBJ2-1|few|TRBV24-1
CATTAVVNEQFF
TGTGCCACCACGGCGGTTGTGAATGAGCAGTTCTTC
>NA|TRBJ2-5|many|TRBV14
CASSHRDETQYF
TGTGCCAGCAGCCACAGGGACGAGACCCAGTACTTC
>NA|TRBJ1-1|few|TRBV29-1
CSVRQPMNTEAFF
TGCAGCGTCAGACAGCCTATGAACACTGAAGCTTTCTTT
>TRBD2|TRBJ2-7|NA|TRBV5-1
CASSFPGGSYEQYF
TGCGCCAGCAGCTTCCCGGGGGGGTCCTACGAGCAGTACTTC
>NA|TRBJ1-4|NA|TRBV5-4
CASSDVSGTTNEKLFF
TGTGCCAGCAGCGATGTCTCGGGGACTACTAATGAAAAACTGTTTTTT
>NA|TRBJ1-5|few|TRBV7-8
CASSPDGGLSQPQHF
TGTGCCAGCAGCCCAGACGGGGGGCTGAGTCAGCCCCAGCATTTT
>TRBD1|TRBJ1-3|many|TRBV7-9
CASSRQGTTSGNTIYF
TGTGCCAGCAGTCGACAGGGGACCACCTCTGGAAACACCATATATTTT
>TRBD2|TRBJ2-4|NA|TRBV5-1
CASSLGLAGGNLAKNIQYF
TGCGCCAGCAGCCTTGGACTAGCGGGGGGTAACCTAGCCAAAAACATTCAGTACTTC
>NA|TRBJ2-2|many|TRBV20-1
CSAREAGKYTGELFF
TGCAGTGCTAGGGAGGCAGGGAAGTACACCGGGGAGCTGTTTTTT
>TRBD2|TRBJ2-1|NA|TRBV9
CASSPRGGGADHEQFF
TGTGCCAGCAGTCCTCGTGGCGGGGGGGCCGATCATGAGCAGTTCTTC
>NA|TRBJ2-6|few|TRBV7-9
CASSPTEFPGANVLTF
TGTGCCAGCAGCCCCACGGAGTTCCCTGGGGCCAACGTCCTGACTTTC
>TRBD1|TRBJ1-4|NA|TRBV18
CASSPEAGGNEKLFF
TGTGCCAGCTCACCAGAGGCAGGGGGCAATGAAAAACTGTTTTTT
>NA|TRBJ2-5|NA|TRBV14
CASSRIQETQYF
TGTGCCAGCAGCCGGATTCAGGAGACCCAGTACTTC
>TRBD1|TRBJ2-4|NA|TRBV2
CASNSRGNIQYF
TGTGCCAGCAATAGCAGGGGGAACATTCAGTACTTC
>NA|TRBJ2-5|many|TRBV6-1
CASSEGQGSQYF
TGTGCCAGCAGTGAAGGGCAGGGGTCCCAGTACTTC
>NA|TRBJ1-4|few|TRBV2
CASRGTIAFSEKLFF
TGTGCCAGCAGAGGGACAATCGCCTTCAGCGAAAAACTGTTTTTT
>NA|TRBJ2-3|many|TRBV29-1
CSVGRDTDTQYF
TGCAGCGTGGGACGCGACACAGATACGCAGTATTTT
>NA|TRBJ1-2|many|TRBV10-3
CAISRDNGGYTF
TGTGCCATCAGTCGGGACAACGGAGGCTACACCTTC
>NA|TRBJ2-5|many|TRBV7-6
CASSLQGETQYF
TGTGCCAGCAGCTTACAGGGAGAGACCCAGTACTTC
>NA|TRBJ2-4|many|TRBV6-2/TRBV6-3
CASSLSNELAKNIQYF
TGTGCCAGCAGTTTAAGTAACGAACTAGCCAAAAACATTCAGTACTTC
>NA|TRBJ1-5|few|TRBV5-5
CASSGLEGPNQPQHF
TGTGCCAGCAGCGGGTTGGAGGGACCCAATCAGCCCCAGCATTTT
>NA|TRBJ2-3|many|TRBV7-2
CASSSHRVLLPDTQYF
TGTGCCAGCAGCTCTCACAGGGTACTGCTCCCAGATACGCAGTATTTT
>NA|TRBJ2-3|NA|TRBV6-1
CASSERQGSGTQYF
TGTGCCAGCAGTGAACGGCAGGGGTCTGGTACGCAGTATTTT
>NA|TRBJ2-5|NA|TRBV9
CASSVGATRAQYF
TGTGCCAGCAGCGTAGGAGCTACCCGGGCACAGTACTTC
>NA|TRBJ1-5|many|TRBV20-1
CSAPVRQNSNQPQHF
TGCAGTGCTCCCGTAAGGCAAAATAGCAATCAGCCCCAGCATTTT
>TRBD1|TRBJ1-3|few|TRBV20-1
CSADSGTGENTIYF
TGCAGTGCTGACTCCGGGACAGGGGAAAACACCATATATTTT
>NA|TRBJ2-7|many|TRBV21-1
CASSKSPLGLAEHFSYEQYF
TGTGCCAGCAGCAAAAGCCCCTTAGGACTAGCGGAACACTTCTCCTACGAGCAGTACTTC
>TRBD2|TRBJ2-3|NA|TRBV4-1
CASSQETGTSGRRADTQYF
TGCGCCAGCAGCCAAGAGACTGGGACTAGCGGGAGGAGGGCAGATACGCAGTATTTT
>TRBD1|TRBJ1-4|NA|TRBV5-1
CASSLDQGGEDEKLFF
TGCGCCAGCAGCTTGGATCAGGGGGGAGAGGATGAAAAACTGTTTTTT
>NA|TRBJ1-5|few|TRBV3-1
CASSQAGFNQPQHF
TGTGCCAGCAGCCAAGCGGGGTTCAATCAGCCCCAGCATTTT
>TRBD2|TRBJ2-1|many|TRBV12-3/TRBV12-4
CASRGDYRSYNEQFF
TGTGCCAGCAGGGGGGACTATCGCTCCTACAATGAGCAGTTCTTC
>NA|TRBJ2-3|few|TRBV7-2
CASSTGIGTQYF
TGTGCCAGCAGCACGGGTATAGGGACGCAGTATTTT
>NA|TRBJ2-7|many|TRBV5-6
CASSFGYEQYF
TGTGCCAGCAGCTTCGGTTACGAGCAGTACTTC
>TRBD1|TRBJ2-7|NA|TRBV19
CASSVGTADFEQYF
TGTGCCAGTAGTGTCGGGACAGCCGACTTTGAGCAGTACTTC
>TRBD1|TRBJ2-2|few|TRBV20-1
CSARDRGLAGELFF
TGCAGTGCTAGAGACAGGGGGCTGGCCGGGGAGCTGTTTTTT
>NA|TRBJ2-7|many|TRBV28
CASSPNGLSYEQYF
TGTGCCAGCAGTCCCAACGGACTTTCCTACGAGCAGTACTTC